The sequence of this T cell receptor (beta chain) was determined in a study of T cells in tumors after PD-1 blockade. For the study at large: Daily vismodegib 150 mg continued in a subset of anti-PD-1-treated patients. Blood samples averaged around 120,000 templates (range about 22,000-280,000) and fewer than 40,000 unique clonotypes. Study-level points and caveats: Blood contained 40% to 50% of the tumor's TCR clonotypes.

Turning to this clone: Its antigen remains unidentified.

The length of the CDR3 is 15 residues. Per germline, CDR1 LNHDA and CDR2 SQIVND (reference sequence). V lost 6 bases to trimming and J lost 2 bases, with 15 bases between them. Produced via immunoSEQ multiplex PCR; TCRdb's table is partial and in-frame only. The sample records nearly 25,000 clones, about 82% being singletons. The source was PBMCs, collected after anti-PD-1 treatment. This chain links TRBV19 with TRBJ2-3; TRBD1 is a possible D gene (5 bases). This TCR was sampled from a human donor with basal cell carcinoma. The CDR3: CASRDSGFSTDTQYF. The CDR3 region has the DNA TGTGCCAGTAGGGATTCAGGGTTTTCCACAGATACGCAGTATTTT.